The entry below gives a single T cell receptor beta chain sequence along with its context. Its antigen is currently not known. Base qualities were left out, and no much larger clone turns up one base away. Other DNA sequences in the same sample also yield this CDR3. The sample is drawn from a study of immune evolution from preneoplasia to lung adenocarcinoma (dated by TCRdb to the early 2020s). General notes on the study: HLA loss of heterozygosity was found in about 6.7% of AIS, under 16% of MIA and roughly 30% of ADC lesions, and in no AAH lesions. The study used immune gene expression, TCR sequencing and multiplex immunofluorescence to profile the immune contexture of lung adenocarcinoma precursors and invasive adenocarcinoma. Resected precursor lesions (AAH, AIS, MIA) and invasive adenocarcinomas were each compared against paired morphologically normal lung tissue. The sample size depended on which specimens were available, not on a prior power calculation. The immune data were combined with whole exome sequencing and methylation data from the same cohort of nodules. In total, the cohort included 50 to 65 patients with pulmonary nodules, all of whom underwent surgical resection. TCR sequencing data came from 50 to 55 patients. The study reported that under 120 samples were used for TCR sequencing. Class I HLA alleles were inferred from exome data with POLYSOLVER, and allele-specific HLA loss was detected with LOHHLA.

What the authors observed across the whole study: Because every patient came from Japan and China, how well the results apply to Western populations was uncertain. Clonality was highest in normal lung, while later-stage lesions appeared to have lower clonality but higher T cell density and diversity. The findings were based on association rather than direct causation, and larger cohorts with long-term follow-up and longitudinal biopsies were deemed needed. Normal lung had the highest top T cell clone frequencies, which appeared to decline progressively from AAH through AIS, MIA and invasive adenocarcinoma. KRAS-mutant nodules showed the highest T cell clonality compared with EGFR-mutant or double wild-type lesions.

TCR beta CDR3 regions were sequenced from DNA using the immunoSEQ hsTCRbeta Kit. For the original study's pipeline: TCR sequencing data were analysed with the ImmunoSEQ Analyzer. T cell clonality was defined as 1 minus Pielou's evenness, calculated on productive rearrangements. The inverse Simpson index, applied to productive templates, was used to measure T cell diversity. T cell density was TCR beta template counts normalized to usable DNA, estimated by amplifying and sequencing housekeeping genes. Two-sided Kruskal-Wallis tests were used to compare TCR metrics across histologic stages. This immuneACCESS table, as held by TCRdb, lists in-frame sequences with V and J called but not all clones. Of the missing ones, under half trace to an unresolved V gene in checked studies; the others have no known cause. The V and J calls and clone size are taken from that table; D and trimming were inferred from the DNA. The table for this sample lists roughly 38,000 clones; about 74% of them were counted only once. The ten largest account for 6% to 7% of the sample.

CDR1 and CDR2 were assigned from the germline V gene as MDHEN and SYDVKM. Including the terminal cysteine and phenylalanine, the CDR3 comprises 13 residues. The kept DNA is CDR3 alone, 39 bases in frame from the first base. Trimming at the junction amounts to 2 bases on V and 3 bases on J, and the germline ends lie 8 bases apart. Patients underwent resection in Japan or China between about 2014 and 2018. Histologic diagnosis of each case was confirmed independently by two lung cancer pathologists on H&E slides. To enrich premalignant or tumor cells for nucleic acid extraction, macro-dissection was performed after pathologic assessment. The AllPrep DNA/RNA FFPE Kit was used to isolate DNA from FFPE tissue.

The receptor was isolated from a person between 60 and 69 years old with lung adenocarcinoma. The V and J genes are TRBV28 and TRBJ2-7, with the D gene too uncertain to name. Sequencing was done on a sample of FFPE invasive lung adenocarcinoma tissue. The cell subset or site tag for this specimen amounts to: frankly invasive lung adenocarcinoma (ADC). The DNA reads TGTGCCAGCAGTTTACCAGGCGGCTACGAGCAGTACTTC. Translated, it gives CASSLPGGYEQYF.